This is a list of T cell receptor beta chains from one sample in a study of blood T cell repertoires in COVID-19. Only in-frame clones appear in the TCRdb table, and some are missing; sequencing was by immunoSEQ multiplex PCR. Of some 270,000 clones in the sample, about 85% were seen once. Material for sequencing was peripheral blood. These receptors came from a human donor with COVID-19, enrolled during active disease. The donor label of this sample is uncertain. CDR3s include the opening cysteine and the closing phenylalanine or tryptophan. Each record gives: CDR3 protein, J gene, V gene, clone size. Some rows have no size entry. The others give once, few or many, or a class for an expanded clone.

CASTGDTEAFF,TRBJ1-1,TRBV19,few
CASGGENQETQYF,TRBJ2-5,TRBV2,.
CSASFTGQETQYF,TRBJ2-5,TRBV20-1,.
CASSPDRGGNTIYF,TRBJ1-3,TRBV9,.
CASSLGGYGYTF,TRBJ1-2,TRBV28,.
CASSSLSYEQYF,TRBJ2-7,TRBV11-2,.
CASSLGHMGLSQETQYF,TRBJ2-5,TRBV13,.
CSVEGGTGMDYGYTF,TRBJ1-2,TRBV29-1,.
CAWIPASGMKVGGELFF,TRBJ2-2,TRBV30,.
CASSSRPGTSGINTGELFF,TRBJ2-2,TRBV7-6,.
CASSLGQGLYEQYF,TRBJ2-7,TRBV11-2,.
CASSYGQGNGYTF,TRBJ1-2,TRBV12-3/TRBV12-4,.
CASRYRDSIYEQYF,TRBJ2-7,TRBV6-5,.
CASQRREYLEQFF,TRBJ2-1,TRBV28,once
CSVQMAAQNTEAFF,TRBJ1-1,TRBV29-1,.
CASSLGDRVMTEAFF,TRBJ1-1,TRBV5-4,.
CASSPGITGELFF,TRBJ2-2,TRBV11-2,.
CAWRHPGGQYF,TRBJ2-7,TRBV30,.
CASSPDRADNSPLHF,TRBJ1-6,TRBV5-1,.
CASSSHPQPQHF,TRBJ1-5,TRBV28,.
CASSTGGRGITEAFF,TRBJ1-1,TRBV19,.
CASSWGGAGELFF,TRBJ2-2,TRBV5-4,.
CASSPRGQPFSGNTIYF,TRBJ1-3,TRBV7-8,.
CASRRASGFTDTQYF,TRBJ2-3,TRBV6-5,.
CASSLSSGPQGEQYF,TRBJ2-7,TRBV7-9,.
CASKDRQRENEQFF,TRBJ2-1,TRBV3-1/TRBV3-2,.
CASSGMDYQETQYF,TRBJ2-5,TRBV11-3,.
CASSESQLGGDNEQFF,TRBJ2-1,TRBV2,.
CASSLGLAGGTGELFF,TRBJ2-2,TRBV7-3,.
CASRIGSSYEQYF,TRBJ2-7,TRBV28,.
CASRRDRGNEKLFF,TRBJ1-4,TRBV6-5,.
CASSPWRGNTIYF,TRBJ1-3,TRBV7-6,.
CASSLVASGGLPQHF,TRBJ1-5,TRBV7-2,.
CASRPSGNYNEQFF,TRBJ2-1,TRBV14,.
CASSGDRGNTIYF,TRBJ1-3,TRBV12-3/TRBV12-4,.
CASSPPGRINYGYTF,TRBJ1-2,TRBV28,.
CASRGQTNSPLHF,TRBJ1-6,TRBV27,few
CASSPGQGGYGYTF,TRBJ1-2,TRBV7-9,.
CASSPTQTSYYEQYF,TRBJ2-7,TRBV18,.
CASSSLTSGLSYEQYF,TRBJ2-7,TRBV6-6,.
CASSPPLRTGTNQPQHF,TRBJ1-5,TRBV7-8,.
CASRELQGKLFF,TRBJ1-4,TRBV2,.
CATSQSKTGNDGYTF,TRBJ1-2,TRBV24-1,few
CASKAPGLKTQYF,TRBJ2-5,TRBV28,.
CASSVGGSRGTQYF,TRBJ2-5,TRBV9,.
CASSLVGTGTGNTIYF,TRBJ1-3,TRBV7-2,.
CASSSQTPGLAGADEQFF,TRBJ2-1,TRBV6-2/TRBV6-3,once
CASSYGSVGAQPQHF,TRBJ1-5,TRBV6-2/TRBV6-3,.
CASSPAGGAGSNQPQHF,TRBJ1-5,TRBV18,once
CASSPLVTGKNEQYF,TRBJ2-7,TRBV23-1,.
CASSPGTHSYEQYF,TRBJ2-7,TRBV3-1/TRBV3-2,.
CASSDPATGQGEDGYTF,TRBJ1-2,TRBV25-1,.
CASSGREGPYGYTF,TRBJ1-2,TRBV19,.
CANSPLLQGFGYGYTF,TRBJ1-2,TRBV3-1/TRBV3-2,.
CASRGLHEKLFF,TRBJ1-4,TRBV7-9,.
CASSQEAASTDTQYF,TRBJ2-3,TRBV4-3,.
CASSIRTGTYSGNTIYF,TRBJ1-3,TRBV28,.
CAWSATTAGGYTF,TRBJ1-2,TRBV30,.
CASNPSGVQETQYF,TRBJ2-5,TRBV19,.
CASALALAGELFF,TRBJ2-2,TRBV6-5,.